The source of this T cell receptor beta chain is a study of CD8 T cells in ankylosing spondylitis. Study-level findings and limits: Significant enrichment of disease-linked clones was reportedly seen in matched ankylosing spondylitis synovial fluid. One TCR beta motif, made up of roughly 8 highly homologous variants, appeared characteristic of ankylosing spondylitis blood.

The length of the CDR3 is 16 residues. CDR1 DFQATT and CDR2 SNEGSKA come from the germline V gene (reference sequence). Trimming at V came to 0 bases and at J to 3 bases, leaving 7 bases not matched to a gene. TCRdb independently ran MiXCR on the 5' RACE reads; one entry per CDR3 protein. The table has about 140,000 distinct CDR3 sequences, around 32% seen once. Points on this clonotype: Its cognate antigen is unknown.

Material for sequencing was synovial fluid, either unsorted or a sorted T cell fraction (not recorded which). V is TRBV20-1 and J is TRBJ1-5; 8 nucleotides align to TRBD1. The TCR was taken from a male donor with ankylosing spondylitis. The CDR3 protein is CSARDWTGKDNQPQHF. The CDR3 DNA follows: TGCAGTGCTAGAGATTGGACAGGGAAGGACAATCAGCCCCAGCATTTT.